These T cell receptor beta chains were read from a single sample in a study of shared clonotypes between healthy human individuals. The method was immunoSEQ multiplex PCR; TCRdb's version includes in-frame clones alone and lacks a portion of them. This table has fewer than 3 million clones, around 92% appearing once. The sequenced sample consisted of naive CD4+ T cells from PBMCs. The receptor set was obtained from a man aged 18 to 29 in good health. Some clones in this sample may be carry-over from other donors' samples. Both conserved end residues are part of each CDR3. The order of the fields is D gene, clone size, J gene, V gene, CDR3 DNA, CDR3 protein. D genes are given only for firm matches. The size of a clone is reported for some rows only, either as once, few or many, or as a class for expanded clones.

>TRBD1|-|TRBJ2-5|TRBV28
TGTGCCAGCGCCGGGACAGGGGGCATCGAGACCCAGTACTTC
CASAGTGGIETQYF
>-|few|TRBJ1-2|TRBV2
TGTGCCAGCAGTGAACAACTAACCTATGGCTACACCTTC
CASSEQLTYGYTF
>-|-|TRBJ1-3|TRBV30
TGTGCCTGGAGTTGGGAGGGGAACACCATATATTTT
CAWSWEGNTIYF
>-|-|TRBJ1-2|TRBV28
TGTGCCAGCAACGAAAACGGGGGGGGCGCATCATATGGCTACACCTTC
CASNENGGGASYGYTF
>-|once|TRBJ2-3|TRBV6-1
TGTGCCAGCAGTGAAGCACTGGGGCCATATACGCAGTATTTT
CASSEALGPYTQYF
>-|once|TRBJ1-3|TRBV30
TGTGCCTGGAGTGTACTTTGGTCCGGGAACACCATATATTTT
CAWSVLWSGNTIYF
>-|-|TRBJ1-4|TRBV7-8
TGTGCCAGCAGCCAATCCGGGACATTGGCAACTAATGAAAAACTGTTTTTT
CASSQSGTLATNEKLFF
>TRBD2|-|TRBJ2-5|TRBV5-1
TGCGCCAGCAGCTGGGGACTAGCGGGGCAAGAGACCCAGTACTTC
CASSWGLAGQETQYF
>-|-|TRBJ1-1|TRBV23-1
TGCGCCAGCAGTCAATCTTCCCAGTCGAACACTGAAGCTTTCTTT
CASSQSSQSNTEAFF
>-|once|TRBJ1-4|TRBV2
TGTGCCAGCAGTGAATGGGGCCAGGGGGAAAAACTGTTTTTT
CASSEWGQGEKLFF
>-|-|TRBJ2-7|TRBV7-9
TGTGCCAGCAGCTTAGGGGCCGACTACTCAGAGGGCTACTTC
CASSLGADYSEGYF
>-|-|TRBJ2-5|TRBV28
TGTGCCAGCAGAAGTAGGACGGAGACCCAGTACTTC
CASRSRTETQYF
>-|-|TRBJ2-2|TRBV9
TGTGCCAGCAGTGGGGGTAGAACCGGGGAGCTGTTTTTT
CASSGGRTGELFF
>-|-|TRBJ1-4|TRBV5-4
TGTGCCAGCAGCGGGGGACTTCGAAATGAAAAACTGTTTTTT
CASSGGLRNEKLFF
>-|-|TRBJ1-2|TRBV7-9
TGTGCCAGCAGCTTTAGCGCGGACGGCAGCGTCTATGGCTACACCTTC
CASSFSADGSVYGYTF
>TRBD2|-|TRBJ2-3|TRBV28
TGTGCCAGCAGTTGGCTTCAAGGGACTAGCGCTCAAGCGGATACGCAGTATTTT
CASSWLQGTSAQADTQYF
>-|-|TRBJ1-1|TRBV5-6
TGTGCCAGCAGCTTGAGGAGTATGAACACTGAAGCTTTCTTT
CASSLRSMNTEAFF
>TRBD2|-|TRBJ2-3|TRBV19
TGTGCCAGTAGTAAGAGACTAGCACTTCCAGATACGCAGTATTTT
CASSKRLALPDTQYF
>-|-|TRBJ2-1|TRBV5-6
TGTGCCAGCAGCCGGGGACTTGAGGCCGCCTACAATGAGCAGTTCTTC
CASSRGLEAAYNEQFF
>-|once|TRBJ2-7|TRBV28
TGTGCCAGCAGTTTAGCGGGGCAGGGAGCATACGAGCAGTACTTC
CASSLAGQGAYEQYF
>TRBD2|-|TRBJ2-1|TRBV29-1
TGCAGCGGTGGACTAGCGGGAGGAAATGAGCAGTTCTTC
CSGGLAGGNEQFF
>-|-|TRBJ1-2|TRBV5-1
TGCGCCAGCAGCCCGGGGACCTCAGCAGTCTACACCTTC
CASSPGTSAVYTF
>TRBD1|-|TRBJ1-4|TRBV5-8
TGTGCCAGCAGCAAAACAGGGGGCATGGGGGAAAAACTGTTTTTT
CASSKTGGMGEKLFF
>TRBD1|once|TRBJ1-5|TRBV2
TGTGCCAGCAGGGAAGGGGGCTGGGGCAATCAGCCCCAGCATTTT
CASREGGWGNQPQHF
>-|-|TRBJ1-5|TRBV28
TGTGCCAGCAGTTTTAATGGCCAGCCCCAGCATTTT
CASSFNGQPQHF
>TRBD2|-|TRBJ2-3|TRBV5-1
TGCGCCAGCAGCTTGGGACTAGCGGGAGCGGTAACAGATACGCAGTATTTT
CASSLGLAGAVTDTQYF
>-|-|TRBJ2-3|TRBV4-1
TGCGCCAGCAGCCCGAGACACGCATCTAGCACAGATACGCAGTATTTT
CASSPRHASSTDTQYF
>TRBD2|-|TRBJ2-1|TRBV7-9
TGTGCCAGCAGCTTATATACTAGCGGAATCAATGAGCAGTTCTTC
CASSLYTSGINEQFF
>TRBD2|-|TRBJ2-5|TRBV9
TGTGCCAGCAGCGCTGGACTAGCGGGAATACAAGAGACCCAGTACTTC
CASSAGLAGIQETQYF
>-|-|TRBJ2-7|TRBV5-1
TGCGCCAGCAGCTTGGTCGGGGATTCCTACGAGCAGTACTTC
CASSLVGDSYEQYF
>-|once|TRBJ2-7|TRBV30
TGTGCCTGGGAACTGCGGGACGGAACCTACGAGCAGTACTTC
CAWELRDGTYEQYF